The 7 T cell receptor beta chains below all came from one sample that was sequenced in a study of shared clonotypes between healthy human individuals. TCRdb's table, derived via immunoSEQ multiplex PCR, lists solely in-frame clones and lacks some. Of approximately 1,500,000 clones listed, more than 95% were seen once; the top ten hold more than 0.9%. The sequenced sample consisted of naive CD4+ T cells sorted from blood. Subset noted: CD45RA+ positively selected. The receptors here all came from a man aged 30 to 39 in good health.

This clone was detected once. This chain connects TRBV5-6 to TRBJ1-2; 9 bases line up with TRBD1. There are 13 residues in the CDR3. The germline gives CDR1 SGHDT, CDR2 YYEEEE. V lost 7 bases, J lost 10 bases, and 11 bases stayed unmatched. CDR3 residues: CASVLRDRVSYTF. The CDR3 DNA sequence: TGTGCCAGCGTACTCCGGGACAGGGTCTCCTACACCTTC.

The rearrangement joins TRBV28 to TRBJ1-5; tentatively, D is TRBD1 (5 bases). With 7 bases removed from V and 0 bases from J, the gap between germline ends came to 13 bases. The germline gives CDR1 MDHEN, CDR2 SYDVKM. The CDR3 has 15 amino acids. DNA of the CDR3: TGTGCCAGCAATGGGGCAGGGAATAGCAATCAGCCCCAGCATTTT. Protein: CASNGAGNSNQPQHF.

The CDR3 sequence: CASTNGLATGDEQFF. Here the CDR3 DNA reads TGTGCCAGCACGAACGGGCTCGCGACTGGGGATGAGCAGTTCTTC. The chain uses TRBV27 and TRBJ2-1; D unresolved. V lost 7 bases, J lost 8 bases, and 21 bases lay in between. The CDR3 consists of 15 residues. CDR1 is MNHEY, CDR2 SMNVEV, per germline (reference sequence).

The chain joins TRBV27 to TRBJ2-7; D uncertain. This CDR3 has 13 amino acids. Germline V lookup: CDR1 MNHEY, CDR2 SMNVEV (reference sequence). The germline V and J ends were trimmed by 3 bases and 1 base, with 7 bases remaining between them. The CDR3 reads CASSLYGSYEQYF. The CDR3 nucleotides are TGTGCCAGCAGTTTGTACGGATCCTACGAGCAGTACTTC.

The CDR3: CASSGSGFSYEQYF. The CDR3 DNA follows: TGTGCCAGCAGCGGATCGGGATTCTCCTACGAGCAGTACTTC. The chain couples TRBV7-8 to TRBJ2-7; a weak D match, TRBD2 (5 bases). Trimming removed 5 bases at V and 0 bases at J, with 11 bases between. CDR1 and CDR2 from the germline V gene are SGHVS and FQNEAQ. This CDR3 spans 14 amino acids. Combining the CDR3 with reference TRBV7-8 and TRBJ2-7 gives the whole variable domain GAGVSQSPRYKVAKRGQDVALRCDPISGHVSLFWYQQALGQGPEFLTYFQNEAQLDKSGLPSDRFFAERPEGSVSTLKIQRTQQEDSAVYLCASSGSGFSYEQYFGPGTRLTVT.

This sequence joins TRBV28 and TRBJ2-7, with TRBD1 identical over 8 bases. V was clipped by 4 bases and J by 4 bases; unmatched bases: 9. The CDR3 consists of 15 residues. Germline CDR1 is MDHEN and CDR2 is SYDVKM. The CDR3 nucleotides are TGTGCCAGCAGTTCGGCCACAGGGGGGATATACGAGCAGTACTTC. Translating it yields CASSSATGGIYEQYF.

This chain links TRBV5-5 with TRBJ2-5; D is ambiguous. Trimming took off 0 bases at V and 5 bases at J, with 11 bases between the two ends. Germline CDR1 reads SGHKS; CDR2 reads YYEKEE (reference sequence). The CDR3 length is 14 residues. CDR3 sequence reads: CASSLGRRMETQYF. The CDR3 DNA reads TGTGCCAGCAGCTTGGGGAGAAGGATGGAGACCCAGTACTTC.